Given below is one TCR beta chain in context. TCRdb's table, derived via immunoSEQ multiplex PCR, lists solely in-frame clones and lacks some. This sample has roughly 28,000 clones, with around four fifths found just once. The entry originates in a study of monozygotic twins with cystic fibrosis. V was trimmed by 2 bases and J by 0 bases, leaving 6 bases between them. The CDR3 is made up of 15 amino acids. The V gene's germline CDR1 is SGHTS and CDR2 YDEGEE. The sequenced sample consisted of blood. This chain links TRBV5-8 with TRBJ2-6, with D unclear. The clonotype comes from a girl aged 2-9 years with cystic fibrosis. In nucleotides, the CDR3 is TGTGCCAGCAGCTTCCGGAGCTCTGGGGCCAACGTCCTGACTTTC. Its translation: CASSFRSSGANVLTF.